These 19 T cell receptor beta chains share one sample of origin, sequenced in a study of blood T cell repertoires in COVID-19. This table comes from immunoSEQ multiplex PCR, and its TCRdb copy is limited to in-frame clones, with some not included. The sample has approximately 200,000 clones; about nine tenths are singletons. Material for sequencing was peripheral blood. These receptors all come from a man aged 25-45 years with COVID-19, enrolled during active disease.

The V and J genes are TRBV9 and TRBJ1-4; maybe TRBD1 (5 bases). Deletions cut 3 bases from V and 1 base from J, with 7 bases between. There are 14 residues in the CDR3. Germline loops: CDR1 SGDLS, CDR2 YYNGEE. The CDR3: CASSATVTNEKLFF. CDR3 bases: TGTGCCAGCAGCGCGACAGTAACTAATGAAAAACTGTTTTTT.

The chain recombines TRBV4-2 with TRBJ2-7; 9 positions agree with TRBD2. CDR3 length: 15 residues. The V segment lost 2 bases and the J segment 3 bases; nucleotides outside the gene matches: 5. CDR1 and CDR2 from the germline V gene are LGHNA and YNFKEQ. CDR3 residues: CASSQPIAGDYEQYF. The CDR3 DNA is TGTGCCAGCAGCCAACCAATAGCGGGGGACTACGAGCAGTACTTC.

The chain uses TRBV6-2 or TRBV6-3 and TRBJ1-2, with TRBD1 identical over 8 bases. The CDR3 runs to 15 residues. J was trimmed by 1 base and V by 2 bases; bases with no gene match: 3. Per germline, CDR1 MNHEY and CDR2 SVGEGT. For the CDR3, the DNA is TGTGCCAGCAGTTACGGGGACAGGATTAACTATGGCTACACCTTC. Amino acid sequence: CASSYGDRINYGYTF.

The chain uses TRBV19 and TRBJ1-4; D perhaps matches TRBD1 (5 bases). The V end lost 6 bases, the J end lost 3 bases, and 11 bases lay between the germline ends. Germline-derived CDR1 and CDR2 are LNHDA and SQIVND (reference sequence). CDR3 length equals 14 residues. The CDR3 is CASSPPGSNEKLFF. In DNA form, the CDR3 reads TGTGCCAGTAGCCCCCCAGGGTCTAATGAAAAACTGTTTTTT.

This clone appeared a single time. The rearrangement uses TRBV11-2 and TRBJ2-7; D is ambiguous. The length of the CDR3 is 12 residues. Germline values: CDR1 SGHAT, CDR2 FQNNGV. V lost 2 bases to trimming and J lost 8 bases, with 10 bases between them. CDR3 in DNA: TGTGCCAGCAGCTTAATAGAGGCCCAGCAGTACTTC. This sequence encodes CASSLIEAQQYF.

The chain recombines TRBV19 with TRBJ1-5, with TRBD1 matching 7 bases. The CDR3 has 14 residues. The V gene's germline CDR1 is LNHDA and CDR2 SQIVND (reference sequence). V was clipped by 7 bases and J by 3 bases; unmatched bases: 6. The CDR3 loop reads CASTPGQHNQPQHF. The CDR3 DNA is TGTGCCAGTACCCCGGGACAGCACAATCAGCCCCAGCATTTT.

This clone was detected only once. The chain employs TRBV21-1 and TRBJ1-3; TRBD1, the D gene given by the table, was not confirmed from the DNA. TRBV21-1 is recorded as a pseudogene. This CDR3 contains 15 residues. CDR3 in amino acids: CASSRQGTFGNTIYF. The CDR3 DNA follows: TGTGCCAGCAGCAGACAGGGGACGTTTGGAAACACCATATATTTT.

The CDR3 DNA reads as TGTGCCAGCTCACCTAATACAGGGGAGGAGCAGTTCTTC. It encodes CASSPNTGEEQFF. V gene TRBV18 combines with J gene TRBJ2-1; 7 nucleotides align to TRBD1. Per germline, CDR1 KGHSH and CDR2 LQKENI. The CDR3 has 13 amino acids. V gave up 3 bases and J gave up 10 bases; unmatched junction bases: 6.

The chain is built from TRBV6-6 and TRBJ1-6, with 8 bases lining up with TRBD1. Germline CDR1 reads MNHNY; CDR2 reads SVGAGI (reference sequence). V trimming: 6 bases; J trimming: 9 bases; junction bases outside the gene matches: 10. CDR3 length: 15 residues. CDR3 DNA: TGTGCCAGCAGACCAGACAGGGGACCGGGTTCACCCCTCCACTTT. Translation: CASRPDRGPGSPLHF.

This clone was counted a single time. The rearrangement joins TRBV2 to TRBJ1-2, with no clear D. Germline V gene data show CDR1 as SNHLY and CDR2 as FYNNEI. The germline V and J ends were trimmed by 7 bases and 2 bases, with 20 bases remaining between them. The length of the CDR3 is 16 residues. CDR3 protein: CASTPTRLTWNYGYTF. CDR3 DNA sequence: TGTGCCAGCACTCCTACCCGATTGACATGGAACTATGGCTACACCTTC. The whole variable domain, filled in from reference TRBV2 and TRBJ1-2, reads EPEVTQTPSHQVTQMGQEVILRCVPISNHLYFYWYRQILGQKVEFLVSFYNNEISEKSEIFDDQFSVERPDGSNFTLKIRSTKLEDSAMYFCASTPTRLTWNYGYTFGSGTRLTVV.

CDR3: CASSYSTAGNTIYF. In nucleotides, the CDR3 is TGTGCCAGCAGCTACTCGACAGCTGGAAACACCATATATTTT. V usage is TRBV7-2 and J usage is TRBJ1-3; TRBD1 might be the D (5 bases). The V end lost 4 bases, the J end lost 2 bases, and 9 bases lay between the germline ends. The length of the CDR3 is 14 residues. Germline CDR1 is SGHTA and CDR2 is FQGNSA.

The rearrangement uses TRBV10-2 and TRBJ1-5; no firm D call. This CDR3 is built from 14 residues. CDR1 is WSHSY, CDR2 SAAADI, per germline. V shed 6 bases and J shed 2 bases, with 11 bases lying between them. CDR3 nucleotide sequence: TGCGCCAGCAGCCAGAAAGTTGGCAATCAGCCCCAGCATTTT. Translation gives CASSQKVGNQPQHF.

This chain links TRBV28 with TRBJ2-7; D gene ambiguous. CDR1 MDHEN and CDR2 SYDVKM come from the germline V gene. Trimming pared 5 bases from V and 0 bases from J, leaving 17 bases between. The CDR3 is made up of 16 amino acids. The CDR3 DNA follows: TGTGCCAGCAGTCCCCCGACACCAATTCCCTCCTACGAGCAGTACTTC. Amino acid sequence: CASSPPTPIPSYEQYF.

J is TRBJ1-1 and V is TRBV19; no firm D call. Per germline, CDR1 LNHDA and CDR2 SQIVND (reference sequence). With 7 bases removed from V and 3 bases from J, the gap between germline ends came to 15 bases. The CDR3 is made up of 14 amino acids. This CDR3 is CASTPRQKYTEAFF. CDR3 bases: TGTGCCAGTACCCCGAGGCAGAAATACACTGAAGCTTTCTTT.

The chain uses TRBV14 and TRBJ1-4, with TRBD1 matching 9 bases. Trimming cost V 4 bases and J 7 bases; bases outside gene matches: 4. In germline, CDR1 is SGHDN, CDR2 FVKESK. The CDR3 loop spans 14 amino acids. CDR3 loop: CASSLRTGVEKLFF. The CDR3 nucleotides are TGTGCCAGCAGCCTGAGGACAGGGGTTGAAAAACTGTTTTTT.

The chain combines TRBV4-1 with TRBJ1-1; 7 nucleotides align to TRBD1. The germline V gene has CDR1 MGHRA and CDR2 YSYEKL. Trimming took 6 bases from V and 4 from J; bases not matched to a gene: 11. CDR3 size: 15 residues. The CDR3 protein is CASSTTPGGGTEAFF. The CDR3 nucleotides read TGCGCCAGCAGTACCACCCCAGGGGGAGGCACTGAAGCTTTCTTT.

This clone was observed a few times. The chain has TRBV4-2 and TRBJ1-3, with TRBD1 as a possible D gene (5 bases). The CDR3 runs 17 residues. In germline, CDR1 is LGHNA, CDR2 YNFKEQ. Trimming stripped 0 bases from V and 1 base from J, with 13 bases between. CDR3 sequence: CASSQDPAGWSGNTIYF. The CDR3 nucleotides are TGTGCCAGCAGCCAAGATCCGGCAGGGTGGTCTGGAAACACCATATATTTT.

The rearrangement joins TRBV7-9 to TRBJ2-5, with 10 bases identical to TRBD1. The V gene's germline CDR1 is SEHNR and CDR2 FQNEAQ (reference sequence). The length of the CDR3 is 15 residues. V was clipped by 6 bases and J by 0 bases; unmatched bases: 4. CDR3 loop: CASSWGQGNQETQYF. CDR3 nucleotides: TGTGCCAGCAGTTGGGGACAGGGGAACCAAGAGACCCAGTACTTC.

The chain is built from TRBV6-6 and TRBJ1-3, with D unresolved. Germline CDR1 is MNHNY and CDR2 is SVGAGI (reference sequence). V lost 6 bases to trimming and J lost 0 bases, with 15 bases between them. CDR3 length equals 16 residues. The CDR3 loop reads CASSASGPSSGNTIYF. The CDR3, as DNA: TGTGCCAGCAGCGCATCTGGCCCCAGCTCTGGAAACACCATATATTTT.